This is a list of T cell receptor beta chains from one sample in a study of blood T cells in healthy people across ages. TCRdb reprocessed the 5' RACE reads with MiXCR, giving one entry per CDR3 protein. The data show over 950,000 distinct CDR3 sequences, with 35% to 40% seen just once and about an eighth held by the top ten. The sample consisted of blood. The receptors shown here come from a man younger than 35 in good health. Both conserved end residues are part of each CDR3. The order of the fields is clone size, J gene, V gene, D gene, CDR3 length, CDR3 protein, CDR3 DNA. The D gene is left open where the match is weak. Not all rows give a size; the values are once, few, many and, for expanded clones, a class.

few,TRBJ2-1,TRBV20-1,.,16,CSARVRGGSSYNEQFF,TGCAGTGCTAGGGTGAGGGGGGGGAGCTCCTACAATGAGCAGTTCTTC
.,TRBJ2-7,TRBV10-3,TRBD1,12,CAIGTDYNEQYF,TGTGCCATCGGGACAGACTACAATGAGCAGTACTTC
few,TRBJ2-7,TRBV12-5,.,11,CASGIQNEQYF,TGTGCTAGTGGTATACAGAACGAGCAGTACTTC
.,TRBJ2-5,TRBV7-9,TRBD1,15,CASSPGTVVLETQYF,TGTGCCAGCAGCCCCGGGACAGTAGTATTGGAGACCCAGTACTTC
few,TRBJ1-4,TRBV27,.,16,CASSTQAGSANEKLFF,TGTGCCAGCAGTACTCAAGCAGGGTCTGCTAATGAAAAACTGTTTTTT
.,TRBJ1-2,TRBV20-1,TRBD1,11,CSARDSLGYIF,TGCAGTGCTCGGGACAGCTTGGGCTACATCTTC
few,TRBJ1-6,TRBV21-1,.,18,CASSKVNGEDKNNSPLHF,TGTGCCAGCAGCAAAGTAAATGGGGAAGATAAGAATAATTCACCCCTCCACTTT
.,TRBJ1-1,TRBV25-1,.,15,CASSDRAGKNTEAFF,TGTGCCAGCAGTGATCGGGCAGGGAAGAACACTGAAGCTTTCTTT
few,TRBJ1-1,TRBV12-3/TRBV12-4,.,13,CAIAEGFYTEAFF,TGTGCCATTGCAGAAGGGTTCTACACTGAAGCTTTCTTT
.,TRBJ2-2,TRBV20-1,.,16,CSAKKPHRDLTGELFF,TGCAGTGCGAAGAAGCCCCACCGGGACCTTACCGGGGAGCTGTTTTTT
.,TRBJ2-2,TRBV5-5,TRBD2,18,CASSFTSGGAFPSGELFF,TGTGCCAGCAGCTTCACTAGCGGGGGGGCCTTTCCATCCGGGGAGCTGTTTTTT
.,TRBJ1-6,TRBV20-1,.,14,CSARGALYNSPLHF,TGCAGTGCTAGGGGGGCCTTATATAATTCACCCCTCCACTTT
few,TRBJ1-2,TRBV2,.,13,CASSVGASYGYTF,TGTGCCAGCAGTGTCGGGGCCTCCTATGGCTACACCTTC
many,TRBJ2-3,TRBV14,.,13,CASSQATGFAQYF,TGTGCCAGCAGCCAAGCTACAGGGTTTGCGCAGTATTTT
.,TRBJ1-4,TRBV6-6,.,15,CASSYSPPRGKKLFF,TGTGCCAGCAGTTACTCTCCCCCGAGGGGTAAAAAACTGTTTTTT
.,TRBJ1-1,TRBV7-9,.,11,CASSLEAGAFF,TGTGCCAGCAGCTTAGAAGCTGGCGCTTTCTTT
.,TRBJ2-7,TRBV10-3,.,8,CAFYEQYF,TGTGCCTTCTACGAGCAGTACTTC
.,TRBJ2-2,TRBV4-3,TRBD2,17,CASSHRIGGEGTGELFF,TGCGCCAGCAGCCACCGAATCGGCGGGGAGGGCACCGGGGAGCTGTTTTTT
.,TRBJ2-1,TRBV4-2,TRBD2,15,CASSQDLAGGREQFF,TGTGCCAGCAGCCAAGATTTGGCGGGGGGGCGTGAGCAGTTCTTC
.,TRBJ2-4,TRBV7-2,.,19,CASSLLGQARQRGKNIQYF,TGTGCCAGCAGCTTATTAGGTCAGGCCCGGCAGAGGGGAAAAAACATTCAGTACTTC
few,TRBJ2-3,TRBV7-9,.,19,CASSLSLWRQEDSTDTQYF,TGTGCCAGCAGCTTATCCTTATGGCGCCAGGAAGATAGCACAGATACGCAGTATTTT
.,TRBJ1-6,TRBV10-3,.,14,CATHGGSFNSPLHF,TGTGCCACCCACGGGGGGAGTTTCAATTCACCCCTCCACTTT
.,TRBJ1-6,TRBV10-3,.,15,CAISEAAFDNAPLHF,TGTGCCATCAGTGAGGCGGCGTTTGATAATGCACCCCTCCACTTT
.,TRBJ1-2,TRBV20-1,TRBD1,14,CSARDDREDYGYTF,TGCAGTGCTAGAGATGACAGGGAGGACTATGGCTACACCTTC
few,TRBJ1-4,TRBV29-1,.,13,CSGGQSTNEKLFF,TGCAGCGGAGGACAGTCAACTAATGAAAAACTGTTTTTT
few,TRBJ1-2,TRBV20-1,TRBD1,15,CSAREGGDRDYGYTF,TGCAGTGCTAGAGAGGGGGGAGACAGGGACTATGGCTACACCTTC
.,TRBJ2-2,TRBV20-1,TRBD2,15,CSAIRGGFTTGELFF,TGCAGTGCTATCCGCGGGGGGTTCACCACCGGGGAGCTGTTTTTT
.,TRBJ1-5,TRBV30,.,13,CAWSVGAYQPQHF,TGTGCCTGGAGTGTAGGGGCTTATCAGCCCCAGCATTTT
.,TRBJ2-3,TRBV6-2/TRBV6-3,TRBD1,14,CASRRQGSTDTQYF,TGTGCCAGCAGGCGACAGGGTAGCACAGATACGCAGTATTTT
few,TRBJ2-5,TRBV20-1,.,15,CSPAHREDYQETQYF,TGCAGTCCCGCACACCGGGAAGATTACCAAGAGACCCAGTACTTC
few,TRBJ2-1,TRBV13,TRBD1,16,CASSPGGQGLKNEQFF,TGTGCCAGCAGCCCAGGGGGACAGGGGTTAAAAAATGAGCAGTTCTTC
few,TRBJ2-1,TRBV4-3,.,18,CASSQGLYSRGPYNEQFF,TGCGCCAGCAGCCAAGGACTCTACTCCCGGGGCCCCTACAATGAGCAGTTCTTC
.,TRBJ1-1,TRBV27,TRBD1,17,CASSSIDRGLVNTEAFF,TGTGCCAGCAGTTCGATCGACAGGGGGTTGGTGAACACTGAAGCTTTCTTT
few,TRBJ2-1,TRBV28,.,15,CASSFWGTPYNEQFF,TGTGCCAGCAGTTTTTGGGGGACACCTTACAATGAGCAGTTCTTC
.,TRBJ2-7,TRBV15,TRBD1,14,CATTNGTGKDEQYF,TGTGCCACCACCAATGGGACAGGGAAGGATGAGCAGTACTTC
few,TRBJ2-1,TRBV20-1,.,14,CSASKLSSYNEQFF,TGCAGTGCTAGCAAGCTGAGCTCCTACAATGAGCAGTTCTTC
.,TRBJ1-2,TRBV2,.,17,CASSEGLRRGSFYGYTF,TGTGCCAGCAGTGAAGGTTTACGGCGGGGCTCCTTCTATGGCTACACCTTC
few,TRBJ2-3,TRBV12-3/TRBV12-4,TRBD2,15,CASGLSGGALDTQYF,TGTGCCAGCGGACTAAGCGGGGGGGCCTTAGATACGCAGTATTTT
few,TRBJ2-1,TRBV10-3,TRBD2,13,CAITSGGNNEQFF,TGTGCCATCACTAGCGGGGGTAACAATGAGCAGTTCTTC
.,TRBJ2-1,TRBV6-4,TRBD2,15,CASSHAGGGSNEQFF,TGTGCCAGCAGTCACGCTGGCGGGGGGTCCAATGAGCAGTTCTTC
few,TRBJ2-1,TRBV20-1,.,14,CSAPTGYSYNEQFF,TGCAGTGCTCCAACAGGGTATTCCTACAATGAGCAGTTCTTC
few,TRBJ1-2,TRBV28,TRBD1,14,CASNSGTGPYGYTF,TGTGCCAGTAACTCCGGGACAGGACCCTATGGCTACACCTTC
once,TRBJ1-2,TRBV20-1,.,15,CSATTRALQIYGYTF,TGCAGTGCAACCACTCGGGCCCTCCAAATCTATGGCTACACCTTC
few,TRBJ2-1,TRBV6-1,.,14,CASTGGGIFDEQFF,TGTGCCAGTACCGGCGGCGGTATCTTCGATGAGCAGTTCTTC
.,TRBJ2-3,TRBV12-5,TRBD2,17,CASGLVFGGEITDTQYF,TGTGCTAGTGGTTTGGTATTTGGGGGGGAAATCACAGATACGCAGTATTTT
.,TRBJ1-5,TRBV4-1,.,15,CASSQAEEGHQPQHF,TGCGCCAGCAGCCAAGCAGAGGAAGGGCATCAGCCCCAGCATTTT
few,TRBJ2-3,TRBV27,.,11,CASSHRSTQYF,TGTGCCAGCAGTCATAGAAGTACGCAGTATTTT
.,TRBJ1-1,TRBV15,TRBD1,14,CATSARTGPTEAFF,TGTGCCACCAGCGCTCGGACAGGGCCCACTGAAGCTTTCTTT
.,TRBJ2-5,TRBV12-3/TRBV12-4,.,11,CASSGTETQYF,TGTGCCAGCTCGGGTACTGAGACCCAGTACTTC
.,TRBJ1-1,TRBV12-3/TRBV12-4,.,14,CASSSGLLRTEAFF,TGTGCCAGCAGTTCGGGGCTTCTCCGGACTGAAGCTTTCTTT
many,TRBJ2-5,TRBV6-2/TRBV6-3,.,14,CASSYSDSQETQYF,TGTGCCAGCAGTTACTCGGACAGCCAAGAGACCCAGTACTTC
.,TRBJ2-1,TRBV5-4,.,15,CASSFNQGPTNEQFF,TGTGCCAGCAGCTTTAATCAGGGCCCTACTAATGAGCAGTTCTTC
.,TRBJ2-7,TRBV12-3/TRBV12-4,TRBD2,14,CASSTGTSSDEQYF,TGTGCCAGCAGTACCGGGACTAGCTCGGATGAGCAGTACTTC
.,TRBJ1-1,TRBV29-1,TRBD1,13,CSASTGGNFEAFF,TGCAGCGCTTCGACAGGGGGTAACTTTGAAGCTTTCTTT
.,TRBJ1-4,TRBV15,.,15,CATSSRDGLREKLFF,TGTGCCACCAGCTCCCGGGACGGCCTTCGGGAAAAACTGTTTTTT